Below, 20 T cell receptor beta chains from the same sample are listed, as sequenced in a study of T cell changes during pregnancy in multiple sclerosis. The data were produced by immunoSEQ multiplex PCR, yet TCRdb's version contains in-frame clones alone and is incomplete. Seen here are fewer than 40,000 clones, about 91% observed once, and the top ten hold around 0.73%. The specimen was CD4+ T cells from peripheral blood mononuclear cells, collected in the third trimester of pregnancy. These receptors all come from a female donor with multiple sclerosis, enrolled in a pregnancy study.

This chain links TRBV10-1 with TRBJ2-7, with TRBD1 matching over 8 bases. Germline lookup yields CDR1 WNHNN and CDR2 SYGVQD (reference sequence). CDR3 length: 14 amino acids. The trim removed 3 bases at V and 6 bases at J, leaving 7 bases unmatched. In DNA, the CDR3 is TGCGCCAGCAGTGACGCGACAGGGGTCCGCGAGCAGTACTTC. Translation gives CASSDATGVREQYF.

This CDR3 reads CASSFSGIKRETQYF. In DNA, the CDR3 is TGTGCCAGCAGCTTTAGCGGGATAAAGCGAGAGACCCAGTACTTC. The gene calls are TRBV5-4 and TRBJ2-5; 8 bases line up with TRBD2. Germline V CDR1 and CDR2: SGHNT, YYREEE (reference sequence). The CDR3 has 15 residues. V lost 2 bases and J lost 4; bases outside the gene matches: 7.

The chain combines TRBV5-1 with TRBJ2-3, with D possibly TRBD1 on 5 matching bases. Germline V CDR1 and CDR2: SGHRS, YFSETQ. The V end was cut by 5 bases, the J end by 2 bases, with 12 bases between. This CDR3 comprises 14 residues. CDR3 DNA: TGCGCCAGCAGACCAGGGTCCTACACAGATACGCAGTATTTT. Protein product: CASRPGSYTDTQYF.

This sequence joins TRBV6-4 and TRBJ2-1; 9 nucleotides align to TRBD2. This CDR3 is built from 15 residues. Germline V lookup: CDR1 MRHNA, CDR2 SNTAGT. Trimming took 2 bases from V and 7 from J; bases not matched to a gene: 6. CDR3 bases: TGTGCCAGCAGTGACCTACGCGGGGGGGGGAATGAGCAGTTCTTC. Its protein product is CASSDLRGGGNEQFF.

J is TRBJ2-1 and V is TRBV4-2, with 9 nucleotides matching TRBD2. The CDR3 runs to 16 residues. The germline CDR1 and CDR2 sequences are LGHNA and YNFKEQ. Losses at the gene ends were 7 bases for V and 6 bases for J; bases not matched to a gene: 13. CDR3 sequence (DNA): TGTGCCAGCAATAGTAGAGGTAGCGGGAGTCTCAATGAGCAGTTCTTC. Translation gives CASNSRGSGSLNEQFF.

The chain uses TRBV10-3 and TRBJ2-5, with TRBD1 matching 7 bases. CDR3 length: 19 amino acids. Trimming removed 0 bases from V and 2 bases from J; junction bases left unmatched: 15. Germline loops: CDR1 ENHRY, CDR2 SYGVKD. The CDR3 DNA reads as TGTGCCATCAGTGAGTCCCTAGACCCGTCACAGGGGAAACAAGAGACCCAGTACTTC. Amino acid sequence: CAISESLDPSQGKQETQYF.

This clone was seen a handful of times. The gene calls are TRBV4-1 and TRBJ1-5; 10 bases fit TRBD1. In germline, CDR1 is MGHRA, CDR2 YSYEKL. This CDR3 contains 15 residues. The V and J ends lost 0 bases and 7 bases, in that order; junction bases with no gene match: 3. The CDR3 nucleotides are TGCGCCAGCAGCCAAGAGACAGGGGGCGGACAGCCCCAGCATTTT. Protein product: CASSQETGGGQPQHF.

The chain links TRBV19 to TRBJ2-2, with TRBD2 matching 7 bases. Losses at the gene ends were 4 bases for V and 3 bases for J; bases not matched to a gene: 11. The CDR3 sequence is 17 residues long. Germline-derived CDR1 and CDR2 are LNHDA and SQIVND (reference sequence). The CDR3 here is CASSRPSGGWDTGELFF. Written as DNA, the CDR3 is TGTGCCAGTAGTAGACCTTCGGGGGGATGGGACACCGGGGAGCTGTTTTTT. The whole variable domain, remainder taken from reference TRBV19 and TRBJ2-2, is DGGITQSPKYLFRKEGQNVTLSCEQNLNHDAMYWYRQDPGQGLRLIYYSQIVNDFQKGDIAEGYSVSREKKESFPLTVTSAQKNPTAFYLCASSRPSGGWDTGELFFGEGSRLTVL.

This rearrangement joins TRBV2 to TRBJ1-2; tentatively, D is TRBD1 (6 bases). Between the trimmed V and J ends, which lost 7 bases and 8 bases, there was a span of 20 bases. This CDR3 has 14 amino acids. The germline V gene encodes CDR1 SNHLY and CDR2 FYNNEI. The DNA for the CDR3 is TGTGCCAGCACCAAAAGGGAGTCAGGGGAAGGCTACACCTTC. This gives the protein CASTKRESGEGYTF.

The chain joins TRBV7-9 to TRBJ1-4; 8 nucleotides match TRBD1. CDR1 SEHNR and CDR2 FQNEAQ come from the germline V gene (reference sequence). V dropped 4 bases and J dropped 8; count of bases not matched to a gene: 9. CDR3 size: 15 residues. CDR3 nucleotides: TGTGCCAGCAGCTCCCAAGCAGGGGGCTGGGAAAAACTGTTTTTT. Translation gives CASSSQAGGWEKLFF.

V usage is TRBV28 and J usage is TRBJ1-4; 9 bases are shared with TRBD1. CDR1 MDHEN and CDR2 SYDVKM come from the germline V gene. J was trimmed by 8 bases and V by 6 bases; bases with no gene match: 7. The CDR3 is 14 amino acids. CDR3 nucleotides: TGTGCCAGCAGAGACCGGGACAGGGTCGAAAAACTGTTTTTT. Protein: CASRDRDRVEKLFF.

The V call is TRBV6-5, the J call TRBJ2-4; D may be TRBD2 (5 bases). V lost 3 bases to trimming and J lost 6 bases, with 12 bases between them. From germline, CDR1 is MNHEY and CDR2 SVGAGI. The CDR3 spans 14 residues. CDR3 residues: CASSYEREGNIQYF. The CDR3 bases are TGTGCCAGCAGTTATGAGAGGGAAGGAAACATTCAGTACTTC.

This clone has a single count. The genes are TRBV5-5 and TRBJ1-2; 7 nucleotides align to TRBD1. Germline V gene data show CDR1 as SGHKS and CDR2 as YYEKEE (reference sequence). After removal of 4 bases from V and 2 bases from J, the junction contained 5 bases not matched to a gene. The CDR3 contains 14 residues. The CDR3 is CASSTKQGNYGYTF. The CDR3 nucleotides are TGTGCCAGCAGCACTAAACAGGGGAACTATGGCTACACCTTC.

The chain couples TRBV30 to TRBJ2-7; no clear D gene. Germline values: CDR1 GTSNPN, CDR2 SVGIG (reference sequence). This CDR3 has 13 amino acids. V was shortened by 3 bases and J by 7 bases, with 16 bases between the two germline ends. The CDR3 nucleotides read TGTGCCTGGAGGGAACTCCCGGCGGAGGAGCAGTACTTC. Its protein is CAWRELPAEEQYF.

The chain has TRBV7-6 and TRBJ2-7; 7 positions match TRBD2. The V segment lost 5 bases and the J segment 0 bases; nucleotides outside the gene matches: 7. The CDR3 contains 15 residues. CDR1 and CDR2 (germline): SGHVS, FNYEAQ. CDR3 coding DNA: TGTGCCAGCAGCCCGCTCACTAGCGCCTCCTACGAGCAGTACTTC. Translation gives CASSPLTSASYEQYF.

A single count supports this clone. The chain carries TRBV2 and TRBJ1-2; tentatively, D is TRBD1 (6 bases). The V gene's germline CDR1 is SNHLY and CDR2 FYNNEI. The CDR3 is 14 residues long. The ends were cut back, 6 bases at V and 4 bases at J, with 15 bases in the middle. The CDR3, as DNA: TGTGCCAGCAGGCCCCAAACAGGGACCTATGGCTACACCTTC. It is translated as CASRPQTGTYGYTF.

The chain carries TRBV11-2 and TRBJ2-7; 12 bases are shared with TRBD1. Germline values: CDR1 SGHAT, CDR2 FQNNGV. V lost 5 bases to trimming and J lost 4 bases; unmatched junction nucleotides: 12. CDR3 size: 17 residues. The CDR3 DNA sequence: TGTGCCAGCAGCACTAACCCGGGACAGGGGGCGCGGTACGAGCAGTACTTC. This translates into CASSTNPGQGARYEQYF.

V gene TRBV10-1 combines with J gene TRBJ1-3; D not resolved. CDR3 size: 17 residues. Trimming cost V 5 bases and J 0 bases, with 17 bases left between them. CDR1 and CDR2 from the germline V gene are WNHNN and SYGVQD (reference sequence). CDR3 sequence (DNA): TGCGCCAGCAGTCCGGGATCCCAAGAAGACTCTGGAAACACCATATATTTT. Its translation: CASSPGSQEDSGNTIYF.

J is TRBJ2-1 and V is TRBV25-1, with D perhaps matching TRBD1 (6 bases). Trimming took off 5 bases at V and 0 bases at J, with 11 bases between the two ends. The CDR3 spans 15 residues. CDR1 and CDR2 (germline): MGHDK, SYGVNS. CDR3 sequence: CASSRGQNSYNEQFF. DNA for the CDR3: TGTGCCAGCAGTCGCGGACAGAACTCCTACAATGAGCAGTTCTTC. Full variable domain (missing parts from reference TRBV25-1 and TRBJ2-1): EADIYQTPRYLVIGTGKKITLECSQTMGHDKMYWYQQDPGMELHLIHYSYGVNSTEKGDLSSESTVSRIRTEHFPLTLESARPSHTSQYLCASSRGQNSYNEQFFGPGTRLTVL.

This chain connects TRBV5-1 to TRBJ2-7; 8 bases map to TRBD1. The V gene end was trimmed by 3 bases and the J gene end by 3 bases; junction bases not matched to a gene: 8. The CDR3 is made up of 15 amino acids. Germline V gene lookup returns CDR1 SGHRS and CDR2 YFSETQ. The DNA of the CDR3 is TGCGCCAGCAGCTGGACAGGGAAGGGGAACTACGAGCAGTACTTC. It yields the protein CASSWTGKGNYEQYF.